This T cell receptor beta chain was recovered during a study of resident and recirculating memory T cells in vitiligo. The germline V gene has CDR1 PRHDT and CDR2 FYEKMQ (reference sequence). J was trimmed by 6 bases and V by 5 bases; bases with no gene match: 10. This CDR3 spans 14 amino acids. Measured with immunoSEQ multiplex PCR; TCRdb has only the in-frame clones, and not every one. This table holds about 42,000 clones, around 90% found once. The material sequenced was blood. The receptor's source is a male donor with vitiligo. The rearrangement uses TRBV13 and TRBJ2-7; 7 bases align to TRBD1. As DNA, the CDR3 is TGTGCCAGCAGCATTGACAGGGTTATGAGCGAGCAGTACTTC. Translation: CASSIDRVMSEQYF.